This T cell receptor (beta chain) comes out of a study of beta chain features in type 1 diabetes. The isolated RNA, all of it, was reverse transcribed, so expressed TCRB transcripts were what got sequenced. This table comes from immunoSEQ multiplex PCR, and its TCRdb copy is limited to in-frame clones, with some not included. There are under 350,000 clones in the sample; about 24% occur only once, and roughly 0.011% lies in the top ten. Study results and limitations: There was a moderate but significant shortening of TCRB CDR3s in all four CD4+ subsets of Type 1 diabetes patients. Compared to healthy donors, patients appeared to have naive, central memory and Treg TCRB repertoires that were more alike.

This CDR3 contains 15 residues. CDR1 is SGHVS and CDR2 is FNYEAQ in the germline V gene. Trimming cost V 0 bases and J 4 bases; bases outside gene matches: 5. About this clone: Antigen: not known.

This chain connects TRBV7-6 to TRBJ1-2, with 7 nucleotides matching TRBD1. What was sequenced was naive CD4+ T cells from blood. This clonotype was sampled from a woman aged 25 to 39 with type 1 diabetes. DNA for the CDR3: TGTGCCAGCAGCTTAGCGCAGGGGGTTGGCTATGGCTACACCTTC. This encodes CASSLAQGVGYGYTF.